The clone carrying this T cell receptor beta chain came up a few times. Antigen specificity is unknown. The CDR3 sequence is 16 residues long. Germline CDR1 MDHEN, CDR2 SYDVKM. V gave up 6 bases and J gave up 0 bases, with 16 bases separating them. The sample belongs to a study of cytomegalovirus exposure and HLA in healthy donors. Study-wide results and caveats: Later findings reportedly placed an Asian-associated ancestry cluster below the approximately 630-donor mean for N-insertions. Across donors, presence/absence analyses took sequencing depth to be roughly uniform. In a later analysis, TCR beta V- and J-gene trimming was associated with a missense DCLRE1C variant.

This PCR relied on a set of 60 Vbeta primers and 13 Jbeta primers. Clones were sequenced by immunoSEQ multiplex PCR, and TCRdb holds only the in-frame ones, with some missing. The sample has around 94,000 clones, around 68% seen once. It was healthy bone marrow donors who served as donors. This clonotype was obtained from a human donor in good health. The chain uses TRBV28 and TRBJ2-3; possible D gene TRBD1, 5 bases. Sequencing used PBMCs. CDR3 in amino acids: CASSSMGRASTDTQYF. The CDR3 nucleotides read TGTGCCAGCAGCTCCATGGGCAGGGCGAGCACAGATACGCAGTATTTT.